This entry lists 27 T cell receptor beta chains sequenced from one sample in a study of T cell responses to AZD1222 COVID-19 vaccine. The assay was immunoSEQ multiplex PCR, and TCRdb's table has in-frame clones only and misses some. The data show some 150,000 clones, about nine tenths seen once. Sample: peripheral blood, taken after recovery from COVID-19. These receptors were taken from an adult who had recovered from COVID-19.

The V call is TRBV18, the J call TRBJ2-1, with no clear D. The CDR3 is 12 amino acids. CDR1 is KGHSH and CDR2 is LQKENI in the germline V gene. Trimming removed 6 bases from V and 7 bases from J, with 10 bases in between. The DNA for the CDR3 is TGTGCCAGCTCTCGAAGTACGAATGAGCAGTTCTTC. It encodes CASSRSTNEQFF.

In its sample, this clone was seen once. This rearrangement joins TRBV2 to TRBJ1-2; 7 bases map to TRBD1. J gave up 4 bases and V 3 bases, and 5 bases lay outside the gene matches. CDR1 and CDR2 from the germline V gene are SNHLY and FYNNEI. This CDR3 spans 14 amino acids. The CDR3 region has the DNA TGTGCCAGCAGTGAGACAGGGATTGGCTATGGCTACACCTTC. Protein: CASSETGIGYGYTF.

The chain is built from TRBV29-1 and TRBJ1-4; weak D call: TRBD1 (5 bases). The CDR3 is made up of 13 amino acids. The germline V gene has CDR1 SQVTM and CDR2 ANQGSEA. V was pared by 4 bases and J by 8 bases, with 14 bases between. In DNA, the CDR3 is TGCAGCGTTGTGACCGGGAGGGACGAAAAACTGTTTTTT. It encodes CSVVTGRDEKLFF.

The chain carries TRBV5-1 and TRBJ2-5; 8 bases match TRBD2. Germline V gene sequence: CDR1 SGHRS, CDR2 YFSETQ. This CDR3 comprises 15 residues. V gave up 3 bases and J gave up 3 bases; unmatched junction bases: 7. The CDR3 DNA follows: TGCGCCAGCAGCTACTCCGGGACTAGGGAAGAGACCCAGTACTTC. Protein sequence: CASSYSGTREETQYF. The whole variable domain, remainder taken from reference TRBV5-1 and TRBJ2-5, is KAGVTQTPRYLIKTRGQQVTLSCSPISGHRSVSWYQQTPGQGLQFLFEYFSETQRNKGNFPGRFSGRQFSNSRSEMNVSTLELGDSALYLCASSYSGTREETQYFGPGTRLLVL.

The V call is TRBV27, the J call TRBJ2-7; D is uncertain. CDR3 length: 12 residues. The V end was cut by 2 bases, the J end by 3 bases, with 5 bases between. Germline V gene sequence: CDR1 MNHEY, CDR2 SMNVEV (reference sequence). DNA for the CDR3: TGTGCCAGCAGTTTAAATCGCTACGAGCAGTACTTC. This gives the protein CASSLNRYEQYF.

The chain links TRBV4-2 to TRBJ2-7, with 10 bases aligning to TRBD2. V was pared by 4 bases and J by 3 bases, with 6 bases of the junction left unmatched. The CDR3 runs to 15 residues. The germline gives CDR1 LGHNA, CDR2 YNFKEQ. In nucleotides, the CDR3 is TGTGCCAGCAGCCCCCGGACTAGCGGAAACTACGAGCAGTACTTC. Amino acid sequence: CASSPRTSGNYEQYF.

The chain recombines TRBV7-2 with TRBJ1-4; D unresolved. This CDR3 region has 13 residues. V shed 2 bases and J shed 5 bases, with 6 bases lying between them. Per germline, CDR1 SGHTA and CDR2 FQGNSA. The CDR3 coding sequence is TGTGCCAGCAGCTTAAACGGGAATGAAAAACTGTTTTTT. It encodes CASSLNGNEKLFF.

This clone was seen more than once but under ten times. The V gene is TRBV4-3, the J gene TRBJ2-6; no clear D gene. Trimming stripped 0 bases from V and 2 bases from J, with 5 bases between. Germline V gene data show CDR1 as LGHNA and CDR2 as YSLEER. This CDR3 region has 15 residues. CDR3 sequence (DNA): TGCGCCAGCAGCCAAGATGCAACTGGGGCCAACGTCCTGACTTTC. Translation: CASSQDATGANVLTF.

V is TRBV7-2 and J is TRBJ1-3; tentatively, D is TRBD1 (5 bases). The V gene lost 6 bases and the J gene lost 3 bases, with 9 bases spanning the gap. This CDR3 region has 13 residues. The germline gives CDR1 SGHTA, CDR2 FQGNSA. Here the CDR3 DNA reads TGTGCCAGCAGAACGACAGTTGGAAACACCATATATTTT. Translation: CASRTTVGNTIYF.

This clone occurred a few times. J is TRBJ1-1 and V is TRBV5-6; 9 bases line up with TRBD1. Germline V CDR1 and CDR2: SGHDT, YYEEEE. The CDR3 is 17 amino acids. With V trimmed by 3 bases and J by 1 base, 10 bases remained unmatched. DNA for the CDR3: TGTGCCAGCAGCTCCATCATTAGACAGGGGGGGAACACTGAAGCTTTCTTT. Amino acids: CASSSIIRQGGNTEAFF. Drawing the rest from reference TRBV5-6 and TRBJ1-1, the complete variable domain is DAGVTQSPTHLIKTRGQQVTLRCSPKSGHDTVSWYQQALGQGPQFIFQYYEEEERQRGNFPDRFSGHQFPNYSSELNVNALLLGDSALYLCASSSIIRQGGNTEAFFGQGTRLTVV.

The CDR3 loop is CASSRGGDTEAFF. The CDR3 nucleotides are TGTGCCAGCAGTCGAGGGGGGGACACTGAAGCTTTCTTT. The chain uses TRBV28 and TRBJ1-1; weak D call: TRBD1 (6 bases). The germline V gene has CDR1 MDHEN and CDR2 SYDVKM. Trimming stripped 5 bases from V and 3 bases from J, with 10 bases between. The length of the CDR3 is 13 residues.

This clone occurred once. V is TRBV28 and J is TRBJ1-1, with D maybe TRBD1 (5 bases). The germline V and J ends were trimmed by 11 bases and 1 base, with 14 bases remaining between them. Germline V CDR1 and CDR2: MDHEN, SYDVKM. The CDR3 is 13 amino acids. CDR3 amino acids: CAESGYGNTEAFF. The CDR3 DNA reads TGTGCCGAATCAGGGTATGGGAACACTGAAGCTTTCTTT.

The chain links TRBV15 to TRBJ1-1, with a tentative D call TRBD1 (6 bases). Germline V lookup: CDR1 LNHNV, CDR2 YYDKDF (reference sequence). Trimming removed 1 base from V and 4 bases from J, with 10 bases in between. CDR3 length equals 14 residues. CDR3 nucleotide sequence: TGTGCCACCAGCAGAGTTGACAGGTTCACTGAAGCTTTCTTT. It translates to CATSRVDRFTEAFF.

This sequence joins TRBV9 and TRBJ2-3; 11 nucleotides agree with TRBD2. This CDR3 has 16 amino acids. V was pared by 3 bases and J by 3 bases, with 6 bases of the junction left unmatched. From germline, CDR1 is SGDLS and CDR2 YYNGEE. The CDR3 protein is CASSARLAGSTDTQYF. CDR3 nucleotide sequence: TGTGCCAGCAGCGCCCGACTAGCGGGATCTACAGATACGCAGTATTTT.

This chain connects TRBV3-1 (or the pseudogene TRBV3-2) to TRBJ1-1; D may be TRBD1 (5 bases). With 0 bases removed from V and 2 bases from J, the gap between germline ends came to 16 bases. The CDR3 loop spans 17 amino acids. Germline V gene data show CDR1 as LGHDT and CDR2 as YNNKEL (reference sequence). CDR3 in amino acids: CASSQDGVGGLNTEAFF. In DNA form, the CDR3 reads TGTGCCAGCAGCCAAGATGGGGTGGGGGGTCTTAACACTGAAGCTTTCTTT.

This clone showed up just once. J is TRBJ1-2 and V is TRBV5-6, with 7 bases matching TRBD1. The germline CDR1 and CDR2 sequences are SGHDT and YYEEEE. V dropped 0 bases and J dropped 4; count of bases not matched to a gene: 0. The CDR3 covers 13 residues. The CDR3 here is CASSLAGGYGYTF. DNA for the CDR3: TGTGCCAGCAGCTTGGCAGGGGGCTATGGCTACACCTTC. Full variable domain (missing parts from reference TRBV5-6 and TRBJ1-2): DAGVTQSPTHLIKTRGQQVTLRCSPKSGHDTVSWYQQALGQGPQFIFQYYEEEERQRGNFPDRFSGHQFPNYSSELNVNALLLGDSALYLCASSLAGGYGYTFGSGTRLTVV.

The genes are TRBV5-5 and TRBJ1-5; D remains unclear. The CDR3 sequence is 16 residues long. CDR1 is SGHKS, CDR2 YYEKEE, per germline (reference sequence). Trimming cost V 0 bases and J 0 bases, with 10 bases left between them. In DNA, the CDR3 is TGTGCCAGCAGCTTGGTCGCCAGACATAGCAATCAGCCCCAGCATTTT. This codes for CASSLVARHSNQPQHF.

The rearrangement uses TRBV9 and TRBJ1-3, with D unclear. Germline V gene lookup returns CDR1 SGDLS and CDR2 YYNGEE. V was cut by 4 bases and J by 2 bases, with 13 bases left in between. The CDR3 is 15 residues long. DNA of the CDR3: TGTGCCAGCAGCCCAACTACTCTTGCTGGAAACACCATATATTTT. It yields the protein CASSPTTLAGNTIYF.

The chain recombines TRBV6-5 with TRBJ1-2; D is perhaps TRBD1 (6 bases). Per the germline V gene, CDR1 is MNHEY and CDR2 is SVGAGI. The CDR3 covers 14 residues. V was shortened by 4 bases and J by 6 bases, with 15 bases between the two germline ends. CDR3 loop: CASSSRTAGDGYTF. CDR3 DNA: TGTGCCAGCAGTTCCCGGACAGCCGGGGATGGCTACACCTTC.

CDR3 loop: CATSRDRLSSYEQYF. CDR3 DNA: TGTGCCACCAGCAGAGATAGACTTTCGTCCTACGAGCAGTACTTC. The V gene is TRBV15, the J gene TRBJ2-7; D is unclear. V lost 0 bases to trimming and J lost 1 base, with 10 bases between them. This CDR3 has 15 amino acids. The germline CDR1 and CDR2 sequences are LNHNV and YYDKDF (reference sequence). The whole variable domain, filled in from reference TRBV15 and TRBJ2-7, reads DAMVIQNPRYQVTQFGKPVTLSCSQTLNHNVMYWYQQKSSQAPKLLFHYYDKDFNNEADTPDNFQSRRPNTSFCFLDIRSPGLGDTAMYLCATSRDRLSSYEQYFGPGTRLTVT.

The chain links TRBV7-9 to TRBJ2-7; the D gene is possibly TRBD2 (5 bases). V was cut by 5 bases and J by 2 bases, with 22 bases left in between. The CDR3 extends over 17 amino acids. Germline lookup yields CDR1 SEHNR and CDR2 FQNEAQ (reference sequence). This CDR3 is CASSPEVGLLPTYEQYF. Written as DNA, the CDR3 is TGTGCCAGCAGCCCGGAGGTCGGACTCCTCCCAACCTACGAGCAGTACTTC.

This chain connects TRBV5-1 to TRBJ1-2; perhaps TRBD1 as D (5 bases). Germline V gives CDR1 SGHRS, CDR2 YFSETQ. The CDR3 spans 13 residues. The V end was cut by 5 bases, the J end by 0 bases, with 8 bases between. Here the CDR3 DNA reads TGCGCCAGCAGGCAGACAGCTAACTATGGCTACACCTTC. This translates into CASRQTANYGYTF.

A single count supports this clone. In nucleotides, the CDR3 is TGTGCCAGCTCGCTACTGGCCCGGGAGGAAAACGAGCAGTACTTC. Residues: CASSLLAREENEQYF. The chain carries TRBV18 and TRBJ2-7; 7 bases are shared with TRBD2. This CDR3 has 15 residues. Germline V lookup: CDR1 KGHSH, CDR2 LQKENI. The V segment lost 6 bases and the J segment 5 bases; nucleotides outside the gene matches: 13.

J is TRBJ2-3 and V is TRBV4-2, with TRBD2 matching over 8 bases. The CDR3 loop spans 15 amino acids. V lost 8 bases to trimming and J lost 4 bases; unmatched junction nucleotides: 11. Germline V lookup: CDR1 LGHNA, CDR2 YNFKEQ. The CDR3 DNA sequence: TGTGCCAGCCGCAACGGCGGGGGGACCCCAGATACGCAGTATTTT. This sequence encodes CASRNGGGTPDTQYF.

This chain uses TRBV28 with TRBJ1-1; perhaps TRBD1 as D (6 bases). The CDR3 loop spans 12 amino acids. Trimming cost V 10 bases and J 6 bases, with 15 bases left between them. CDR1 MDHEN and CDR2 SYDVKM come from the germline V gene. DNA of the CDR3: TGTGCCACATGCCGGGACACCCCTGAAGCTTTCTTT. This codes for CATCRDTPEAFF.

The rearrangement links TRBV5-1 to TRBJ1-2; tentative D call: TRBD1 (6 bases). Germline V CDR1 and CDR2: SGHRS, YFSETQ. Trimming pared 2 bases from V and 2 bases from J, leaving 13 bases between. The CDR3 spans 15 residues. The DNA for the CDR3 is TGCGCCAGCAGCTTTCAAGCCAGGGGAAACTATGGCTACACCTTC. Translation gives CASSFQARGNYGYTF.

The CDR3 region has the DNA TGTGCCAGCAGCTTAGGACAGGGGGCCCACGAGCAGTACTTC. This encodes CASSLGQGAHEQYF. The chain recombines TRBV7-2 with TRBJ2-7; the match to TRBD1 covers 10 bases. Germline V gives CDR1 SGHTA, CDR2 FQGNSA. The CDR3 is 14 residues long. The junction had 2 bases not matched to a gene; V was cut back by 1 base and J by 5 bases.